Listed here are 25 T cell receptor beta chains from one sample, sequenced in a study of blood T cell repertoires in COVID-19. Assay used: immunoSEQ multiplex PCR; TCRdb lists only in-frame clones, some missing. The sample consists of some 180,000 clones, about four fifths of them appearing once. The sample consisted of peripheral blood. These receptors came from a woman in her thirties or forties with COVID-19, enrolled during active disease.

The chain links TRBV19 to TRBJ2-1, with 7 positions matching TRBD1. The CDR3 spans 15 residues. Germline trimming cut 4 bases from V and 6 bases from J; bases unmatched to any gene: 9. Germline V gene lookup returns CDR1 LNHDA and CDR2 SQIVND (reference sequence). The CDR3 loop reads CASSNQGVGVNEQFF. DNA for the CDR3: TGTGCCAGTAGTAATCAGGGGGTTGGGGTCAATGAGCAGTTCTTC.

J is TRBJ1-1 and V is TRBV9; D is unclear. The CDR3 sequence is 14 residues long. Germline V gene sequence: CDR1 SGDLS, CDR2 YYNGEE. V shed 0 bases and J shed 7 bases, with 13 bases lying between them. CDR3 coding DNA: TGTGCCAGCAGCGTAGGTGTATATGGCGGTGAAGCTTTCTTT. Translated: CASSVGVYGGEAFF.

The J gene is TRBJ2-5, the V gene TRBV5-4, with 7 bases matching TRBD1. Germline V gene sequence: CDR1 SGHNT, CDR2 YYREEE (reference sequence). Unmatched junction bases numbered 10, after V lost 4 bases and J lost 4 bases. The CDR3 contains 15 residues. Here the CDR3 reads CASSRRQGKGETQYF. Here the CDR3 DNA reads TGTGCCAGCAGCAGAAGACAGGGAAAGGGAGAGACCCAGTACTTC.

The chain is built from TRBV5-4 and TRBJ2-3; possibly TRBD1 for D (5 bases). V was shortened by 5 bases and J by 0 bases, with 13 bases between the two germline ends. The germline V gene has CDR1 SGHNT and CDR2 YYREEE (reference sequence). This CDR3 spans 15 amino acids. The CDR3 loop reads CASSSRVTSTDTQYF. The DNA of the CDR3 is TGTGCCAGCAGTAGCAGGGTAACTAGCACAGATACGCAGTATTTT. The full variable domain, in which reference TRBV5-4 and TRBJ2-3 provide the parts outside the CDR3, is ETGVTQSPTHLIKTRGQQVTLRCSSQSGHNTVSWYQQALGQGPQFIFQYYREEENGRGNFPPRFSGLQFPNYSSELNVNALELDDSALYLCASSSRVTSTDTQYFGPGTRLTVL.

This chain uses TRBV6-1 with TRBJ2-7; D perhaps matches TRBD1 (5 bases). The V end lost 0 bases, the J end lost 5 bases, and 17 bases lay between the germline ends. The CDR3 spans 16 residues. The V gene's germline CDR1 is MNHNS and CDR2 SASEGT. The CDR3 is CASSEALGERGNEQYF. The CDR3 DNA reads as TGTGCCAGCAGTGAAGCTTTAGGGGAAAGAGGCAACGAGCAGTACTTC.

This chain links TRBV7-9 with TRBJ2-3; D possibly corresponds to TRBD2 (6 bases). This CDR3 is 16 amino acids long. Germline CDR1 and CDR2: SEHNR and FQNEAQ (reference sequence). The V end was cut by 7 bases, the J end by 2 bases, with 19 bases between. CDR3 in DNA: TGTGCCAGCATCCTTTCGTCGGGGGTGATCACAGATACGCAGTATTTT. Translating it yields CASILSSGVITDTQYF.

The chain combines TRBV7-9 with TRBJ2-2, with a weak D call TRBD2 (5 bases). The V and J ends lost 1 base and 2 bases respectively, with 11 bases between them. From germline, CDR1 is SEHNR and CDR2 FQNEAQ (reference sequence). The CDR3 has 16 amino acids. The CDR3 nucleotides are TGTGCCAGCAGCTTAGGCGGGTCGGGTAACACCGGGGAGCTGTTTTTT. Its translation is CASSLGGSGNTGELFF. Full variable domain (remainder filled in from reference TRBV7-9 and TRBJ2-2): DTGVSQNPRHKITKRGQNVTFRCDPISEHNRLYWYRQTLGQGPEFLTYFQNEAQLEKSRLLSDRFSAERPKGSFSTLEIQRTEQGDSAMYLCASSLGGSGNTGELFFGEGSRLTVL.

The gene calls are TRBV4-1 and TRBJ2-2; 7 bases line up with TRBD1. V lost 9 bases to trimming and J lost 4 bases; unmatched junction nucleotides: 5. Germline V gives CDR1 MGHRA, CDR2 YSYEKL. The CDR3 contains 13 residues. As DNA, the CDR3 is TGCGCCAGTCGGGACAGATTCACCGGGGAGCTGTTTTTT. It translates to CASRDRFTGELFF.

The chain combines TRBV12-3 or TRBV12-4 with TRBJ1-3; 7 bases map to TRBD1. The CDR3 runs 12 residues. Losses at the gene ends were 5 bases for V and 9 bases for J; bases not matched to a gene: 4. This CDR3 is CASSRSGGTIYF. The DNA of the CDR3 is TGTGCCAGCAGTAGATCAGGGGGCACCATATATTTT.

The chain couples TRBV5-4 to TRBJ2-3, with 10 nucleotides matching TRBD1. Germline V gives CDR1 SGHNT, CDR2 YYREEE (reference sequence). The CDR3 is 15 amino acids. With V trimmed by 4 bases and J by 2 bases, 4 bases remained unmatched. CDR3: CASSPRQGATDTQYF. In DNA form, the CDR3 reads TGTGCCAGCAGCCCTAGACAGGGGGCCACAGATACGCAGTATTTT.

The chain employs TRBV3-1 (or the pseudogene TRBV3-2) and TRBJ1-2; 10 nucleotides agree with TRBD1. This CDR3 is 14 amino acids long. Trimming removed 7 bases from V and 5 bases from J; junction bases left unmatched: 7. Germline-derived CDR1 and CDR2 are LGHDT and YNNKEL (reference sequence). The CDR3 bases are TGTGCCAGCACCCGGACAGGGGGGCCTTATGGCTACACCTTC. This translates into CASTRTGGPYGYTF.

The rearrangement links TRBV19 to TRBJ1-5; 10 bases are a match to TRBD1. There are 17 residues in the CDR3. Germline CDR1 LNHDA, CDR2 SQIVND (reference sequence). The V segment lost 7 bases and the J segment 3 bases; nucleotides outside the gene matches: 12. CDR3 nucleotide sequence: TGTGCCAGTATTAGAACAATAGGGACAGGGGACAATCAGCCCCAGCATTTT. Amino acid sequence: CASIRTIGTGDNQPQHF.

V is TRBV20-1 and J is TRBJ2-5; D may be TRBD2 (6 bases). CDR1 is DFQATT, CDR2 SNEGSKA, per germline (reference sequence). CDR3 length: 13 residues. With 3 bases removed from V and 2 bases from J, the gap between germline ends came to 10 bases. The CDR3: CSASLGLQETQYF. CDR3 sequence (DNA): TGCAGTGCTAGTCTGGGACTTCAAGAGACCCAGTACTTC.

The CDR3 is CASSLFSDPAQYF. CDR3 sequence (DNA): TGTGCCAGCAGCTTATTCAGCGACCCCGCCCAGTATTTT. V usage is TRBV7-8 and J usage is TRBJ2-3; D is unclear. Deletions cut 2 bases from V and 12 bases from J, with 15 bases between. There are 13 residues in the CDR3. Germline lookup yields CDR1 SGHVS and CDR2 FQNEAQ.

In its sample, this clone was seen many times. This chain links TRBV18 with TRBJ2-3; TRBD1 agrees at 9 bases. J lost 8 bases, V lost 6 bases, and 12 bases had no gene match. The CDR3 is made up of 15 amino acids. Germline lookup yields CDR1 KGHSH and CDR2 LQKENI. The CDR3 DNA reads as TGTGCCAGCTCGGACGCCGGACAGGGGAGGGGTACGCAGTATTTT. It yields the protein CASSDAGQGRGTQYF. Complete variable domain (other parts from reference TRBV18 and TRBJ2-3): NAGVMQNPRHLVRRRGQEARLRCSPMKGHSHVYWYRQLPEEGLKFMVYLQKENIIDESGMPKERFSAEFPKEGPSILRIQQVVRGDSAAYFCASSDAGQGRGTQYFGPGTRLTVL.

V usage is TRBV6-5 and J usage is TRBJ2-7, with no clear D. The CDR3 covers 12 residues. V shed 7 bases and J shed 0 bases, with 7 bases lying between them. In germline, CDR1 is MNHEY, CDR2 SVGAGI. The CDR3 is CASTPSSYEQYF. For the CDR3, the DNA is TGTGCCAGCACCCCCAGCTCCTACGAGCAGTACTTC.

The chain combines TRBV6-4 with TRBJ2-1; tentatively, D is TRBD1 (6 bases). There are 14 residues in the CDR3. Germline values: CDR1 MRHNA, CDR2 SNTAGT. Trimming pared 3 bases from V and 7 bases from J, leaving 13 bases between. The CDR3 DNA reads TGTGCCAGCAGTGAGGGGGACAATAGAAATGAGCAGTTCTTC. Amino acids: CASSEGDNRNEQFF.

This clone occurred a few times. The chain combines TRBV29-1 with TRBJ1-1, with D possibly being TRBD1 (5 bases). The germline V gene encodes CDR1 SQVTM and CDR2 ANQGSEA. Trimming took off 2 bases at V and 2 bases at J, with 9 bases between the two ends. The CDR3 covers 13 residues. The CDR3 sequence: CSVEYRRNTEAFF. The CDR3 region has the DNA TGCAGCGTTGAATACAGGCGAAACACTGAAGCTTTCTTT.

V is TRBV28 and J is TRBJ2-1; TRBD2 aligns across 7 bases. Per germline, CDR1 MDHEN and CDR2 SYDVKM. The CDR3 length is 15 residues. Trimming removed 6 bases from V and 2 bases from J; junction bases left unmatched: 7. The chain's CDR3 is CASRTSLWPYNEQFF. The CDR3 region has the DNA TGTGCCAGCAGGACTAGCCTTTGGCCCTACAATGAGCAGTTCTTC. The variable domain in full, completed from reference TRBV28 and TRBJ2-1, reads DVKVTQSSRYLVKRTGEKVFLECVQDMDHENMFWYRQDPGLGLRLIYFSYDVKMKEKGDIPEGYSVSREKKERFSLILESASTNQTSMYLCASRTSLWPYNEQFFGPGTRLTVL.

The chain couples TRBV21-1 to TRBJ2-7; TRBD2, the table's D call, was not compared with the DNA. TRBV21-1 is a pseudogene segment. The CDR3 is 14 residues long. The CDR3 region is CASSKVRGLREQYV. The DNA of the CDR3 is TGTGCCAGCAGCAAGGTACGGGGACTTAGGGAGCAGTACGTC.

This sequence joins TRBV6-1 and TRBJ1-5; no reliable D call. Germline CDR1 reads MNHNS; CDR2 reads SASEGT. The CDR3 sequence is 14 residues long. Between the trimmed V and J ends, which lost 1 base and 9 bases, there was a span of 13 bases. The CDR3 coding sequence is TGTGCCAGCAGTGAAGTCGGAGGGCCCGGGCCCCAGCATTTT. Translating gives CASSEVGGPGPQHF.

The V gene is TRBV19, the J gene TRBJ1-1; possibly TRBD1 for D (6 bases). This CDR3 has 13 residues. Per the germline V gene, CDR1 is LNHDA and CDR2 is SQIVND (reference sequence). The ends were cut back, 6 bases at V and 1 base at J, with 9 bases in the middle. The CDR3 loop reads CASRKQGNTEAFF. The CDR3 DNA reads as TGTGCCAGTAGAAAACAGGGGAACACTGAAGCTTTCTTT.

The chain employs TRBV7-6 and TRBJ2-5; TRBD2 is a possible D gene (7 bases). The CDR3 is made up of 15 amino acids. The V end was cut by 1 base, the J end by 5 bases, with 14 bases between. The germline gives CDR1 SGHVS, CDR2 FNYEAQ. The CDR3: CASSLEGGGVETQYF. CDR3 DNA: TGTGCCAGCAGCTTAGAGGGGGGGGGCGTTGAGACCCAGTACTTC.

The chain joins TRBV2 to TRBJ1-1; the D gene is possibly TRBD1 (6 bases). This CDR3 is built from 14 residues. Trimming took 7 bases from V and 2 from J, leaving 14 bases between them. Germline values: CDR1 SNHLY, CDR2 FYNNEI. The CDR3 sequence: CASTQDRDNTEAFF. The CDR3 bases are TGTGCCAGCACTCAGGACAGAGACAACACTGAAGCTTTCTTT.

This clone was seen just once. The V gene is TRBV27, the J gene TRBJ1-6; the D is unclear. V gave up 5 bases and J gave up 9 bases, with 11 bases separating them. The CDR3 covers 13 residues. The germline CDR1 and CDR2 sequences are MNHEY and SMNVEV (reference sequence). The CDR3 DNA follows: TGTGCCAGCAGTAAATCAGAACGTTCACCCCTCCACTTT. Its translation is CASSKSERSPLHF.